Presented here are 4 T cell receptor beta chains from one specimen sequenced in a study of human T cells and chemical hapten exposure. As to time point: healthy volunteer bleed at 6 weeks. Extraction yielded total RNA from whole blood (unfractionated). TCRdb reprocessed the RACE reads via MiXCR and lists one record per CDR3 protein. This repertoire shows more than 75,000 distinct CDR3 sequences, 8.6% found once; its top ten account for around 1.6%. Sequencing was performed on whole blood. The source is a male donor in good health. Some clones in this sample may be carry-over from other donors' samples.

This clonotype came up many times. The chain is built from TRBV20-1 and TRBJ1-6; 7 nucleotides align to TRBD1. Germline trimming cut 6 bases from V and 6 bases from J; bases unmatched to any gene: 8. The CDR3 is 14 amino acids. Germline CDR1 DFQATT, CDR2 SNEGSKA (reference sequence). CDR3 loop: CSAKVGGGNSPLHF. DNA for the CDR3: TGCAGTGCCAAGGTAGGGGGCGGTAATTCACCCCTCCACTTT.

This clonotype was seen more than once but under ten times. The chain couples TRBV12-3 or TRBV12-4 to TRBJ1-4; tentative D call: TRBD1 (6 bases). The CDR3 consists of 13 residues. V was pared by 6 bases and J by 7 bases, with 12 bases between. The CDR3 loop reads CASSQGWVEKLFF. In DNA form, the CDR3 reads TGTGCCAGCAGCCAGGGGTGGGTTGAAAAACTGTTTTTT.

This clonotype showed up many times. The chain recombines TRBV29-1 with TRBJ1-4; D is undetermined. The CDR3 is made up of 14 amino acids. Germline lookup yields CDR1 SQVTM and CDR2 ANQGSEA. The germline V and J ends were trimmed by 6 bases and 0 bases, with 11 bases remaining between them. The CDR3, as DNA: TGCAGCGTCGAGGGAACCGCAACTAATGAAAAACTGTTTTTT. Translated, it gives CSVEGTATNEKLFF. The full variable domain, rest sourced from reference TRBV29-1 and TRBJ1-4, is SAVISQKPSRDICQRGTSLTIQCQVDSQVTMMFWYRQQPGQSLTLIATANQGSEATYESGFVIDKFPISRPNLTFSTLTVSNMSPEDSSIYLCSVEGTATNEKLFFGSGTQLSVL.

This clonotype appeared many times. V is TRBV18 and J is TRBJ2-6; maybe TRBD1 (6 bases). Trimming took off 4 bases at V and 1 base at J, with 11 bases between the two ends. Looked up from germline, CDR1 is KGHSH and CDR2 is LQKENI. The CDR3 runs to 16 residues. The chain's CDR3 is CASSLKTGSGANVLTF. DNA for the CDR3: TGTGCCAGCTCACTCAAAACAGGGTCTGGGGCCAACGTCCTGACTTTC.